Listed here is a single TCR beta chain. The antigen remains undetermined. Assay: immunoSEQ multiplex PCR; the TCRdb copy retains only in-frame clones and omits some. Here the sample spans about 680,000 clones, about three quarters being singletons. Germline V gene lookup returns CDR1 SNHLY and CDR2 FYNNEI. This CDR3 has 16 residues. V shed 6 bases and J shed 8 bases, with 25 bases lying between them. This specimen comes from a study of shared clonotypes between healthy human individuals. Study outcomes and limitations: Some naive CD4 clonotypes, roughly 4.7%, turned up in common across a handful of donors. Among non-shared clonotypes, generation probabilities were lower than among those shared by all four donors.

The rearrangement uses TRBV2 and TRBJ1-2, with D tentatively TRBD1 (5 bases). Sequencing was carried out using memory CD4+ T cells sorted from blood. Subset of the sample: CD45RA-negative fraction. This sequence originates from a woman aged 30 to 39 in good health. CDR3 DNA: TGTGCCAGCAGGTCTACGGGACGGCGAATGCCTATGGGCTACACCTTC. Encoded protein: CASRSTGRRMPMGYTF.